A single sample gave rise to the 22 T cell receptor beta chains below, sequenced in a study of CD8 T cells in Susac syndrome. An amount of RNA that ranged from roughly 0.45 to 1 ug was reverse transcribed with random hexamers. TCRdb re-called the immunoSEQ multiplex PCR reads with MiXCR, one entry per CDR3 protein. The sample records 110,000 or so distinct CDR3 sequences, 94% being singletons. Specimen: CD4+ T cells from PBMCs. The receptors shown here come from a human donor in good health.

The chain uses TRBV7-9 and TRBJ1-6; TRBD1 might be the D (5 bases). The CDR3 totals 13 residues. Looked up from germline, CDR1 is SEHNR and CDR2 is FQNEAQ (reference sequence). V was clipped by 5 bases and J by 7 bases, with 9 bases between them. CDR3 residues: CASSRDGNSPLHF. Written as DNA, the CDR3 is TGTGCCAGCAGCCGGGACGGAAATTCACCCCTCCACTTT. Drawing the rest from reference TRBV7-9 and TRBJ1-6, the complete variable domain is DTGVSQNPRHKITKRGQNVTFRCDPISEHNRLYWYRQTLGQGPEFLTYFQNEAQLEKSRLLSDRFSAERPKGSFSTLEIQRTEQGDSAMYLCASSRDGNSPLHFGNGTRLTVT.

J is TRBJ2-2 and V is TRBV12-3 or TRBV12-4, with TRBD1 matching 9 bases. J lost 5 bases, V lost 8 bases, and 6 bases had no gene match. CDR3 length: 14 amino acids. In nucleotides, the CDR3 is TGTGCCAGCCAACTGACAGGGGGGACCGGGGAGCTGTTTTTT. Protein: CASQLTGGTGELFF.

J is TRBJ2-7 and V is TRBV19; possible D gene TRBD2, 7 bases. The V and J ends lost 5 bases and 4 bases respectively, with 12 bases between them. The CDR3 has 13 residues. In germline, CDR1 is LNHDA, CDR2 SQIVND (reference sequence). CDR3 loop: CASSRAGAYEQYF. In DNA, the CDR3 is TGTGCCAGTAGTCGTGCGGGGGCTTACGAGCAGTACTTC. Combining the CDR3 with reference TRBV19 and TRBJ2-7 gives the whole variable domain DGGITQSPKYLFRKEGQNVTLSCEQNLNHDAMYWYRQDPGQGLRLIYYSQIVNDFQKGDIAEGYSVSREKKESFPLTVTSAQKNPTAFYLCASSRAGAYEQYFGPGTRLTVT.

The genes are TRBV12-3 or TRBV12-4 and TRBJ2-1, with TRBD2 as a possible D gene (6 bases). V was cut by 6 bases and J by 0 bases, with 12 bases left in between. CDR3 length equals 15 residues. The CDR3 protein is CASRGEAPSYNEQFF. In nucleotides, the CDR3 is TGTGCCAGCAGGGGGGAGGCCCCCTCCTACAATGAGCAGTTCTTC.

The genes are TRBV29-1 and TRBJ2-2, with D unresolved. Germline V gene data show CDR1 as SQVTM and CDR2 as ANQGSEA. V lost 6 bases to trimming and J lost 3 bases, with 11 bases between them. The CDR3 loop spans 13 amino acids. CDR3: CSVGWPHTGELFF. CDR3 coding DNA: TGCAGCGTAGGATGGCCCCACACCGGGGAGCTGTTTTTT.

The J gene is TRBJ2-7, the V gene TRBV30, with D perhaps matching TRBD1 or TRBD2 (5 bases each). From germline, CDR1 is GTSNPN and CDR2 SVGIG (reference sequence). The V end was cut by 7 bases, the J end by 1 base, with 11 bases between. This CDR3 has 12 residues. CDR3 DNA: TGTGCCTTGGGACGGCTTTCCTACGAGCAGTACTTC. Its translation: CALGRLSYEQYF.

CDR3 residues: CASSLTDSQETQYF. The CDR3 DNA sequence: TGTGCCAGCAGCTTAACGGACAGCCAAGAGACCCAGTACTTC. The V gene is TRBV7-9, the J gene TRBJ2-5, with D possibly TRBD1 on 6 matching bases. Germline V gene sequence: CDR1 SEHNR, CDR2 FQNEAQ (reference sequence). V was shortened by 2 bases and J by 1 base, with 8 bases between the two germline ends. The CDR3 sequence is 14 residues long.

The chain carries TRBV11-2 and TRBJ2-6; D might be TRBD1 (8 bases). CDR1 and CDR2 from the germline V gene are SGHAT and FQNNGV. Trimming pared 3 bases from V and 2 bases from J, leaving 23 bases between. This CDR3 contains 20 residues. The CDR3 is CASSFRGGAGGQPGANVLTF. Here the CDR3 DNA reads TGTGCCAGCAGCTTCAGGGGGGGCGCAGGGGGCCAACCTGGGGCCAACGTCCTGACTTTC. The complete variable domain, with remaining parts taken from reference TRBV11-2 and TRBJ2-6, reads EAGVAQSPRYKIIEKRQSVAFWCNPISGHATLYWYQQILGQGPKLLIQFQNNGVVDDSQLPKDRFSAERLKGVDSTLKIQPAKLEDSAVYLCASSFRGGAGGQPGANVLTFGAGSRLTVL.

V is TRBV14 and J is TRBJ1-1, with D unclear. This CDR3 has 11 residues. The V end lost 6 bases, the J end lost 6 bases, and 8 bases lay between the germline ends. Germline V gives CDR1 SGHDN, CDR2 FVKESK. CDR3 protein: CASRSGAEAFF. The DNA for the CDR3 is TGTGCCAGCAGGTCAGGAGCTGAAGCTTTCTTT. Together with reference TRBV14 and TRBJ1-1, the CDR3 gives the full variable domain: EAGVTQFPSHSVIEKGQTVTLRCDPISGHDNLYWYRRVMGKEIKFLLHFVKESKQDESGMPNNRFLAERTGGTYSTLKVQPAELEDSGVYFCASRSGAEAFFGQGTRLTVV.

The rearrangement uses TRBV7-9 and TRBJ1-1; unclear D gene. CDR3 length equals 13 residues. The V gene lost 5 bases and the J gene lost 4 bases, with 11 bases spanning the gap. Germline CDR1 is SEHNR and CDR2 is FQNEAQ (reference sequence). In nucleotides, the CDR3 is TGTGCCAGCAGCCCAAGTAAGGGCACTGAAGCTTTCTTT. This translates into CASSPSKGTEAFF.

The chain has TRBV6-4 and TRBJ2-7; TRBD1 aligns across 7 bases. J was trimmed by 2 bases and V by 6 bases; bases with no gene match: 16. The length of the CDR3 is 17 residues. Germline lookup yields CDR1 MRHNA and CDR2 SNTAGT. In DNA form, the CDR3 reads TGTGCCAGCAGCGCAGGACAGGCCTACCTTTCCACCTACGAGCAGTACTTC. Amino acid sequence: CASSAGQAYLSTYEQYF.

J is TRBJ2-2 and V is TRBV5-1, with D tentatively TRBD2 (5 bases). The CDR3 is made up of 16 amino acids. Germline CDR1 SGHRS, CDR2 YFSETQ. V lost 5 bases, J lost 3 bases, and 17 bases lay in between. CDR3 residues: CASRSTADRYTGELFF. CDR3 DNA sequence: TGCGCCAGCAGGTCAACAGCGGATCGGTACACCGGGGAGCTGTTTTTT. Based on the CDR3 plus reference TRBV5-1 and TRBJ2-2, the full variable domain is KAGVTQTPRYLIKTRGQQVTLSCSPISGHRSVSWYQQTPGQGLQFLFEYFSETQRNKGNFPGRFSGRQFSNSRSEMNVSTLELGDSALYLCASRSTADRYTGELFFGEGSRLTVL.

The chain employs TRBV7-2 and TRBJ2-2; 7 nucleotides match TRBD1. The CDR3 totals 15 residues. The J segment lost 3 bases and the V segment lost 1 base, leaving 2 bases of the junction unmatched. CDR1 is SGHTA, CDR2 FQGNSA, per germline. The CDR3 DNA reads TGTGCCAGCAGCTTAGGAAGGGGGCACACCGGGGAGCTGTTTTTT. Amino acids: CASSLGRGHTGELFF.

This chain uses TRBV6-2 or TRBV6-3 with TRBJ2-1; 8 bases fit TRBD2. The CDR3 contains 16 residues. V lost 4 bases to trimming and J lost 5 bases; unmatched junction nucleotides: 10. CDR1 and CDR2 (germline): MNHEY, SVGEGT. The CDR3 is CASSSHTGTSDNEQFF. The CDR3 DNA sequence: TGTGCCAGCAGTTCCCATACCGGGACTAGTGACAATGAGCAGTTCTTC.

The chain has TRBV7-2 and TRBJ2-2; D remains ambiguous. Trimming took 0 bases from V and 3 from J, leaving 2 bases between them. The CDR3 sequence is 13 residues long. Germline CDR1 SGHTA, CDR2 FQGNSA. The CDR3 sequence is CASSLAHTGELFF. CDR3 bases: TGTGCCAGCAGCTTAGCGCACACCGGGGAGCTGTTTTTT.

The chain uses TRBV7-6 and TRBJ2-7; D uncertain. V was pared by 1 base and J by 0 bases, with 13 bases between. The CDR3 consists of 16 residues. Germline V gives CDR1 SGHVS, CDR2 FNYEAQ. CDR3 loop: CASSLEVSGSSYEQYF. DNA of the CDR3: TGTGCCAGCAGCTTAGAAGTTTCGGGCAGCTCCTACGAGCAGTACTTC.

The chain couples TRBV5-1 to TRBJ2-1; 7 bases map to TRBD1. The CDR3 contains 19 residues. Germline loops: CDR1 SGHRS, CDR2 YFSETQ. The V and J ends lost 5 bases and 5 bases, in that order; junction bases with no gene match: 22. For the CDR3, the DNA is TGCGCCAGCAGACCTCAGATCCCCTTAGGGGGCCTAGTCAACAATGAGCAGTTCTTC. Its protein product is CASRPQIPLGGLVNNEQFF.

This chain connects TRBV12-3 or TRBV12-4 to TRBJ2-7, with 7 bases that match TRBD2. CDR3 length: 14 amino acids. V dropped 5 bases and J dropped 1; count of bases not matched to a gene: 5. CDR3 in DNA: TGTGCCAGCAGTCCCCGCGGGGGTTCCTACGAGCAGTACTTC. Protein: CASSPRGGSYEQYF.

The chain carries TRBV29-1 and TRBJ1-5; TRBD1 might be the D (5 bases). V shed 6 bases and J shed 4 bases, with 13 bases lying between them. The CDR3 totals 13 residues. Germline assignment: CDR1 SQVTM and CDR2 ANQGSEA. CDR3 loop: CSVGTNINQPQHF. Here the CDR3 DNA reads TGCAGCGTAGGGACGAATATTAATCAGCCCCAGCATTTT.

The chain employs TRBV6-1 and TRBJ2-7, with D maybe TRBD1 (6 bases). Germline assignment: CDR1 MNHNS and CDR2 SASEGT. There are 14 residues in the CDR3. V was trimmed by 6 bases and J by 6 bases, leaving 18 bases between them. Written as DNA, the CDR3 is TGTGCCAGCAGGGGAGCAGGGGAGTCGGGCGAGCAGTACTTC. This gives the protein CASRGAGESGEQYF.

This clonotype was seen only once. The chain couples TRBV29-1 to TRBJ2-7; tentative D call: TRBD1 (6 bases). Looked up from germline, CDR1 is SQVTM and CDR2 is ANQGSEA. This CDR3 comprises 13 residues. With 5 bases removed from V and 2 bases from J, the gap between germline ends came to 13 bases. DNA for the CDR3: TGCAGCGTTCATGGGACATCTACCTACGAGCAGTACTTC. Its translation is CSVHGTSTYEQYF.

The chain recombines TRBV14 with TRBJ2-7; D gene uncertain. Trimming left V 2 bases short and J 4 bases short, with 15 bases between. The CDR3 is 15 amino acids. The germline CDR1 and CDR2 sequences are SGHDN and FVKESK. Written as DNA, the CDR3 is TGTGCCAGCAGCCAATTAAGCGCCAGCCCGTACGAGCAGTACTTC. The encoded protein is CASSQLSASPYEQYF.